A selection of T cell receptor beta chains follows, all from one sample in a study of T-cell reconstitution after alpha-beta-depleted transplantation in children. TCRdb reanalysed the PCR reads using MiXCR and keeps one entry per CDR3 protein. The sample lists about 610,000 distinct CDR3 sequences; roughly a tenth were seen once. Sequenced material: PBMCs from the stem cell graft donor, taken from the stem cell graft. These receptors all stem from a human donor who donated a stem cell graft to a child with acute myeloid leukemia. The CDR3 runs from the conserved cysteine through the conserved F or W. Each record gives: clone size, D gene, V gene, J gene, CDR3 protein, CDR3 DNA. A D gene is named only where the DNA matches it firmly. Clone size is given for some rows only: seen once, a few or many times, or a class if the clone is expanded.

size: many
D: TRBD2
V: TRBV27
J: TRBJ2-1
CDR3: CASWPGLGRVTYNEQFF
DNA: TGTGCCAGTTGGCCGGGACTAGGTAGAGTAACCTACAATGAGCAGTTCTTC

size: .
D: .
V: TRBV12-3/TRBV12-4
J: TRBJ1-3
CDR3: CASIRERGNTIYF
DNA: TGTGCCAGCATTAGAGAGAGGGGAAACACCATATATTTT

size: .
D: TRBD1
V: TRBV5-6
J: TRBJ1-4
CDR3: CASSSSGQGGTNEKLFF
DNA: TGTGCCAGCAGCAGCTCGGGACAGGGAGGAACTAATGAAAAACTGTTTTTT

size: .
D: .
V: TRBV2
J: TRBJ2-4
CDR3: CASSEGDLPAKNIQYF
DNA: TGTGCCAGCAGTGAAGGGGACCTGCCGGCCAAAAACATTCAGTACTTC

size: many
D: TRBD1
V: TRBV7-2
J: TRBJ1-5
CDR3: CASSLVGGTGNQPQHF
DNA: TGTGCCAGCAGCTTAGTCGGTGGGACAGGCAATCAGCCCCAGCATTTT

size: .
D: TRBD2
V: TRBV5-1
J: TRBJ2-1
CDR3: CASSSGGTTTNEQFF
DNA: TGCGCCAGCAGCTCGGGAGGGACCACTACAAATGAGCAGTTCTTC

size: .
D: .
V: TRBV7-2
J: TRBJ1-1
CDR3: CASSPRGVGLNTEAFF
DNA: TGTGCCAGCAGCCCCCGGGGGGTGGGGTTGAACACTGAAGCTTTCTTT

size: .
D: .
V: TRBV5-1
J: TRBJ2-5
CDR3: CASSATGDQTQYF
DNA: TGCGCCAGCAGCGCGACTGGCGACCAGACCCAGTACTTC

size: many
D: .
V: TRBV28
J: TRBJ2-5
CDR3: CASSSSGVGETQYF
DNA: TGTGCCAGCAGTTCGTCAGGGGTCGGGGAGACCCAGTACTTC

size: few
D: .
V: TRBV3-1
J: TRBJ1-4
CDR3: CASRAGTPNEKLFF
DNA: TGTGCCAGCAGGGCCGGGACACCAAATGAAAAACTGTTTTTT

size: .
D: .
V: TRBV25-1
J: TRBJ1-2
CDR3: CASSRTVNYGYTF
DNA: TGTGCCAGCAGCAGGACGGTTAACTATGGCTACACCTTC

size: .
D: TRBD2
V: TRBV7-2
J: TRBJ2-1
CDR3: CASSFYAGVAYNEQFF
DNA: TGTGCCAGCAGCTTTTACGCGGGAGTGGCCTACAATGAGCAGTTCTTC

size: .
D: .
V: TRBV10-3
J: TRBJ2-7
CDR3: CAISGEKGSYEQYF
DNA: TGTGCCATCAGTGGAGAAAAGGGGTCCTACGAGCAGTACTTC

size: many
D: .
V: TRBV6-5
J: TRBJ2-7
CDR3: CASSYAGSYEQYF
DNA: TGTGCCAGCAGTTACGCGGGATCCTACGAGCAGTACTTC

size: few
D: .
V: TRBV20-1
J: TRBJ2-3
CDR3: CSARDPAGSWDTQYF
DNA: TGCAGTGCTAGAGATCCGGCGGGAAGTTGGGATACGCAGTATTTT

size: many
D: .
V: TRBV20-1
J: TRBJ1-2
CDR3: CSARGEGNGYTF
DNA: TGCAGTGCACGCGGGGAGGGCAATGGCTACACCTTC

size: .
D: TRBD2
V: TRBV11-2
J: TRBJ2-1
CDR3: CASSLVLSRLAGAYNEQFF
DNA: TGTGCCAGCAGCTTAGTTTTGAGTAGGCTAGCGGGAGCCTACAATGAGCAGTTCTTC

size: .
D: .
V: TRBV12-3/TRBV12-4
J: TRBJ1-3
CDR3: CTITILQGSGNTIYF
DNA: TGTACCATCACTATTCTCCAGGGGTCTGGAAACACCATATATTTT

size: .
D: .
V: TRBV4-2
J: TRBJ2-3
CDR3: CASSQDHGGGGPDTQYF
DNA: TGTGCCAGCAGCCAAGATCACGGGGGTGGGGGCCCAGATACGCAGTATTTT

size: many
D: TRBD2
V: TRBV20-1
J: TRBJ2-5
CDR3: CSATIAGVGETQYF
DNA: TGCAGTGCGACTATAGCGGGAGTAGGGGAGACCCAGTACTTC

size: few
D: .
V: TRBV7-2
J: TRBJ2-3
CDR3: CASSLADVTQYF
DNA: TGTGCCAGCAGCTTAGCGGACGTTACGCAGTATTTT

size: .
D: .
V: TRBV20-1
J: TRBJ2-2
CDR3: CSAPGNANTGELFF
DNA: TGCAGTGCGCCAGGGAACGCGAACACCGGGGAGCTGTTTTTT

size: few
D: .
V: TRBV5-1
J: TRBJ2-1
CDR3: CASSLVTAYNEQFF
DNA: TGCGCCAGCAGCTTGGTGACAGCCTACAATGAGCAGTTCTTC

size: .
D: .
V: TRBV6-5
J: TRBJ2-2
CDR3: CASSRPTGELFF
DNA: TGTGCCAGCAGCAGACCGACCGGGGAGCTGTTTTTT

size: few
D: TRBD1
V: TRBV28
J: TRBJ2-7
CDR3: CASRPPGTGVREQYF
DNA: TGTGCCAGCAGACCCCCCGGGACAGGGGTTAGGGAGCAGTACTTC

size: .
D: TRBD2
V: TRBV5-8
J: TRBJ2-1
CDR3: CASSTGTSTHEQFF
DNA: TGTGCCAGCAGCACCGGGACTAGTACCCATGAGCAGTTCTTC

size: .
D: .
V: TRBV28
J: TRBJ1-5
CDR3: CASSLSRGASNQPQHF
DNA: TGTGCCAGCAGTTTATCAAGGGGCGCCAGCAATCAGCCCCAGCATTTT

size: many
D: .
V: TRBV6-1
J: TRBJ2-3
CDR3: CASSIARSWEGTDTQYF
DNA: TGTGCCAGCAGTATCGCTCGGAGTTGGGAGGGCACAGATACGCAGTATTTT

size: few
D: TRBD2
V: TRBV20-1
J: TRBJ2-5
CDR3: CSAPPREASQGRQETQYF
DNA: TGCAGTGCCCCCCCGCGGGAGGCTTCCCAGGGGAGGCAAGAGACCCAGTACTTC

size: .
D: TRBD2
V: TRBV5-6
J: TRBJ2-4
CDR3: CASSSWGHGLAGPKNIQYF
DNA: TGTGCCAGCAGCTCTTGGGGCCACGGACTAGCGGGACCCAAAAACATTCAGTACTTC

size: .
D: .
V: TRBV4-1
J: TRBJ2-7
CDR3: CASSQVPGAYEQYF
DNA: TGCGCCAGCAGCCAAGTCCCGGGTGCATACGAGCAGTACTTC

size: many
D: .
V: TRBV29-1
J: TRBJ2-1
CDR3: CSVTGYRSYNEQFF
DNA: TGCAGCGTTACAGGTTACCGGTCCTACAATGAGCAGTTCTTC

size: few
D: TRBD2
V: TRBV4-2
J: TRBJ2-1
CDR3: CASSPLAGGTDNEQFF
DNA: TGTGCCAGCAGTCCCCTAGCGGGAGGAACCGACAATGAGCAGTTCTTC

size: few
D: .
V: TRBV20-1
J: TRBJ2-5
CDR3: CSAHQRGPGTQYF
DNA: TGCAGTGCCCATCAACGGGGTCCCGGAACCCAGTACTTC

size: many
D: .
V: TRBV12-3/TRBV12-4
J: TRBJ2-1
CDR3: CASSPGRSSYNEQFF
DNA: TGTGCCAGCAGTCCTGGCAGAAGCTCCTACAATGAGCAGTTCTTC

size: .
D: .
V: TRBV5-5
J: TRBJ2-1
CDR3: CASSSYGSGTGNEQFF
DNA: TGTGCCAGCAGCTCATACGGTAGCGGGACAGGCAATGAGCAGTTCTTC

size: many
D: TRBD1
V: TRBV12-3/TRBV12-4
J: TRBJ1-1
CDR3: CASRRQGVMNTEAFF
DNA: TGTGCCAGCAGAAGACAGGGGGTAATGAACACTGAAGCTTTCTTT

size: many
D: .
V: TRBV5-4
J: TRBJ2-1
CDR3: CASRSQTGNYNEQFF
DNA: TGTGCCAGCAGGAGTCAGACAGGAAACTACAATGAGCAGTTCTTC

size: once
D: .
V: TRBV6-5
J: TRBJ1-2
CDR3: CASSSQGLGGYTF
DNA: TGTGCCAGCAGTTCGCAGGGGCTCGGGGGCTACACCTTC

size: many
D: .
V: TRBV21-1
J: TRBJ2-7
CDR3: CASSGKGGLAGEQGEQYF
DNA: TGTGCCAGCAGCGGAAAAGGGGGACTAGCGGGAGAGCAAGGCGAGCAGTACTTC

size: many
D: .
V: TRBV29-1
J: TRBJ2-3
CDR3: CSVEDRRSTDTQYF
DNA: TGCAGCGTTGAAGACAGGAGAAGCACAGATACGCAGTATTTT

size: few
D: TRBD1
V: TRBV4-3
J: TRBJ2-3
CDR3: CASSSAAQGFLDTQYF
DNA: TGCGCCAGCAGCTCAGCGGCACAGGGGTTTTTGGATACGCAGTATTTT

size: many
D: .
V: TRBV12-3/TRBV12-4
J: TRBJ1-6
CDR3: CASSWRGTGNSPLHF
DNA: TGTGCCAGCAGTTGGAGGGGGACTGGGAATTCACCCCTCCACTTT

size: .
D: .
V: TRBV20-1
J: TRBJ2-5
CDR3: CSASSGLSETQYF
DNA: TGCAGTGCTAGCTCCGGGCTGAGCGAGACCCAGTACTTC

size: .
D: TRBD1
V: TRBV20-1
J: TRBJ1-2
CDR3: CSAGYRGGNYGYTF
DNA: TGCAGTGCTGGATACAGGGGCGGTAACTATGGCTACACCTTC

size: .
D: TRBD1
V: TRBV27
J: TRBJ2-6
CDR3: CASSPDRGRTGANVLTF
DNA: TGTGCCAGCAGTCCGGACAGGGGGCGAACTGGGGCCAACGTCCTGACTTTC

size: few
D: .
V: TRBV29-1
J: TRBJ2-3
CDR3: CSVALELTDTQYF
DNA: TGCAGCGTTGCCCTAGAGCTCACAGATACGCAGTATTTT

size: .
D: .
V: TRBV7-9
J: TRBJ1-2
CDR3: CASSFHGEGYGYTF
DNA: TGTGCCAGCAGCTTCCACGGGGAGGGCTATGGCTACACCTTC

size: few
D: .
V: TRBV4-2
J: TRBJ2-3
CDR3: CASSQSRGSRTDTQYF
DNA: TGTGCCAGCAGCCAATCTAGGGGGTCACGCACAGATACGCAGTATTTT

size: many
D: TRBD1
V: TRBV3-1
J: TRBJ2-7
CDR3: CASSPQGDEQYF
DNA: TGTGCCAGCAGTCCCCAGGGGGACGAGCAGTACTTC

size: many
D: TRBD1
V: TRBV29-1
J: TRBJ1-2
CDR3: CSVDRTGTNYGYTF
DNA: TGCAGCGTTGACCGGACAGGGACCAACTATGGCTACACCTTC